These 18 T cell receptor beta chains originate from one sample sequenced in a study of shared clonotypes between healthy human individuals. Repertoires were generated with immunoSEQ multiplex PCR, while TCRdb's copy carries only in-frame clones and drops some. Of more than 850,000 clones listed, around 78% are singletons. Material: memory CD4+ T cells from PBMCs. Subset specified: CD45RA-negative fraction. Receptors were obtained from a man aged 18 to 29 in good health. Some clones in this sample may be carry-over from other donors' samples.

This chain joins TRBV7-3 and TRBJ2-1; the D call may be TRBD1 or TRBD2 (7 bases each). The CDR3 runs 16 residues. The V gene lost 4 bases and the J gene lost 2 bases, with 15 bases spanning the gap. Germline CDR1 SGHTA, CDR2 FQGTGA. The CDR3 DNA reads TGTGCCAGCAGCTCGACCAGCGGGACAGCCTACAATGAGCAGTTCTTC. This translates into CASSSTSGTAYNEQFF. Based on the CDR3 plus reference TRBV7-3 and TRBJ2-1, the full variable domain is GAGVSQTPSNKVTEKGKYVELRCDPISGHTALYWYRQSLGQGPEFLIYFQGTGAADDSGLPNDRFFAVRPEGSVSTLKIQRTERGDSAVYLCASSSTSGTAYNEQFFGPGTRLTVL.

This chain links TRBV28 with TRBJ2-1, with D uncertain. The germline V gene has CDR1 MDHEN and CDR2 SYDVKM. The CDR3 totals 15 residues. Trimming cost V 6 bases and J 2 bases, with 14 bases left between them. The CDR3 spells CASRLDRGTYNEQFF. The CDR3 nucleotides read TGTGCCAGCAGATTAGACCGTGGCACCTACAATGAGCAGTTCTTC.

This clone was detected once. The chain links TRBV18 to TRBJ2-5; no reliable D call. Germline V gene data show CDR1 as KGHSH and CDR2 as LQKENI. Trimming removed 2 bases at V and 4 bases at J, with 8 bases between. The CDR3 totals 13 residues. This CDR3 reads CASSPGMRETQYF. CDR3 DNA sequence: TGTGCCAGCTCACCAGGGATGAGAGAGACCCAGTACTTC.

The count of this clone is one. The CDR3 DNA reads as TGTGCCAGCAGCGTTTCGAGCGGAGGGGACTACGAGCAGTACTTC. Translated: CASSVSSGGDYEQYF. The chain combines TRBV4-2 with TRBJ2-7; D may be TRBD2 (6 bases). Looked up from germline, CDR1 is LGHNA and CDR2 is YNFKEQ. Deletions cut 5 bases from V and 3 bases from J, with 17 bases between. The CDR3 totals 15 residues.

This chain links TRBV7-8 with TRBJ2-6; no clear D. Between the trimmed V and J ends, which lost 7 bases and 0 bases, there was a span of 7 bases. The CDR3 spans 14 residues. The V gene's germline CDR1 is SGHVS and CDR2 FQNEAQ. The CDR3 coding sequence is TGTGCCAGCACCTCTGGCTCTGGGGCCAACGTCCTGACTTTC. Its translation is CASTSGSGANVLTF.

This sequence joins TRBV27 and TRBJ2-7, with D possibly matching TRBD1 (7 bases). The CDR3 has 14 residues. CDR1 MNHEY and CDR2 SMNVEV come from the germline V gene (reference sequence). V gave up 4 bases and J gave up 3 bases, with 13 bases separating them. The CDR3 DNA sequence: TGTGCCAGCAGTTCCATCCAGGGGGGCTACGAGCAGTACTTC. Amino acid sequence: CASSSIQGGYEQYF.

The rearrangement links TRBV2 to TRBJ2-3, with D unclear. Germline-derived CDR1 and CDR2 are SNHLY and FYNNEI. The CDR3 has 13 amino acids. The V and J ends lost 3 bases and 5 bases respectively, with 9 bases between them. In DNA form, the CDR3 reads TGTGCCAGCAGTGACCCTGGGGTAGATACGCAGTATTTT. It codes for CASSDPGVDTQYF.

Turning to this clone: The same CDR3 is also encoded by other DNA sequences in this sample. This chain uses TRBV5-6 with TRBJ2-6, with D unclear. The germline gives CDR1 SGHDT, CDR2 YYEEEE. Deletions cut 0 bases from V and 2 bases from J, with 6 bases between. The CDR3 runs to 15 residues. The CDR3 DNA is TGTGCCAGCAGCTTGGGTCAGGCTGGGGCCAACGTCCTGACTTTC. Its translation: CASSLGQAGANVLTF.

V is TRBV7-2 and J is TRBJ2-7, with TRBD2 matching 8 bases. CDR1 and CDR2 from the germline V gene are SGHTA and FQGNSA. The CDR3 sequence is 15 residues long. J lost 5 bases, V lost 4 bases, and 10 bases had no gene match. CDR3 nucleotides: TGTGCCAGCAGCTCCCCGGGACTAGGAGAAAACGAGCAGTACTTC. This sequence encodes CASSSPGLGENEQYF.

The CDR3 loop is CASSKVSAGQVIYEQYF. The CDR3 DNA reads as TGTGCCAGCAGCAAAGTGTCCGCGGGACAGGTGATTTACGAGCAGTACTTC. The chain is built from TRBV21-1 and TRBJ2-7; the DNA was not used to check the table's D call, TRBD1. TRBV21-1 is tagged as a pseudogene. CDR3 length equals 17 residues.

This chain joins TRBV6-1 and TRBJ1-2; TRBD1 matches at 8 bases. V lost 0 bases and J lost 5; bases outside the gene matches: 8. The CDR3 runs to 16 residues. Germline V gene lookup returns CDR1 MNHNS and CDR2 SASEGT. CDR3 residues: CASSEAAQGALYGYTF. Here the CDR3 DNA reads TGTGCCAGCAGTGAAGCAGCCCAGGGGGCTCTTTATGGCTACACCTTC.

The chain uses TRBV11-2 and TRBJ2-5; 8 bases map to TRBD2. The CDR3 runs 14 residues. Per germline, CDR1 SGHAT and CDR2 FQNNGV. V lost 2 bases to trimming and J lost 5 bases; unmatched junction nucleotides: 4. As DNA, the CDR3 is TGTGCCAGCAGCTTACAGCCGGGAGGGGAGACCCAGTACTTC. Translated, it gives CASSLQPGGETQYF.

The gene calls are TRBV2 and TRBJ1-2; 8 bases align to TRBD1. V was clipped by 6 bases and J by 4 bases; unmatched bases: 16. Germline V CDR1 and CDR2: SNHLY, FYNNEI. The CDR3 is made up of 17 amino acids. The CDR3 sequence is CASSQGATPRQIYGYTF. In DNA form, the CDR3 reads TGTGCCAGCAGCCAGGGGGCGACCCCGCGGCAGATCTATGGCTACACCTTC.

The chain couples TRBV18 to TRBJ2-7; D may be TRBD2 (7 bases). This CDR3 contains 16 residues. CDR1 KGHSH and CDR2 LQKENI come from the germline V gene. Between the trimmed V and J ends, which lost 0 bases and 5 bases, there was a span of 17 bases. The CDR3 DNA reads as TGTGCCAGCTCACCACCGGTGGGGGGCGGGAGTAACGAGCAGTACTTC. The encoded protein is CASSPPVGGGSNEQYF.

The V and J genes are TRBV28 and TRBJ2-1; 12 nucleotides line up with TRBD2. The CDR3 sequence is 17 residues long. Per germline, CDR1 MDHEN and CDR2 SYDVKM. Losses at the gene ends were 1 base for V and 4 bases for J; bases not matched to a gene: 5. CDR3 nucleotides: TGTGCCAGCAGTTTATTACCGGGACTAGCGGGTTACAATGAGCAGTTCTTC. Amino acids: CASSLLPGLAGYNEQFF.

V usage is TRBV5-6 and J usage is TRBJ2-2; D gene ambiguous. CDR3 length equals 16 residues. V lost 2 bases and J lost 7, with 18 bases in between. CDR1 is SGHDT, CDR2 YYEEEE, per germline. Here the CDR3 reads CASSFGLSDASGELFF. CDR3 bases: TGTGCCAGCAGCTTCGGTCTCAGCGATGCTAGCGGGGAGCTGTTTTTT.

The chain is built from TRBV30 and TRBJ2-5; the D gene could be TRBD1 or TRBD2 (6 bases each). The CDR3 runs 16 residues. Germline CDR1 GTSNPN, CDR2 SVGIG (reference sequence). With 2 bases removed from V and 1 base from J, the gap between germline ends came to 17 bases. CDR3 sequence (DNA): TGTGCCTGGAGTCCCCGGGGGCGGTCCCTCCAAGAGACCCAGTACTTC. Protein sequence: CAWSPRGRSLQETQYF.

The V call is TRBV4-3, the J call TRBJ2-3, with TRBD2 as a possible D gene (6 bases). The V end was cut by 1 base, the J end by 1 base, with 12 bases between. This CDR3 is 16 amino acids long. Looked up from germline, CDR1 is LGHNA and CDR2 is YSLEER. The CDR3 region has the DNA TGCGCCAGCAGCCAAGGTGGGGGACTCGGCACAGATACGCAGTATTTT. It specifies CASSQGGGLGTDTQYF.